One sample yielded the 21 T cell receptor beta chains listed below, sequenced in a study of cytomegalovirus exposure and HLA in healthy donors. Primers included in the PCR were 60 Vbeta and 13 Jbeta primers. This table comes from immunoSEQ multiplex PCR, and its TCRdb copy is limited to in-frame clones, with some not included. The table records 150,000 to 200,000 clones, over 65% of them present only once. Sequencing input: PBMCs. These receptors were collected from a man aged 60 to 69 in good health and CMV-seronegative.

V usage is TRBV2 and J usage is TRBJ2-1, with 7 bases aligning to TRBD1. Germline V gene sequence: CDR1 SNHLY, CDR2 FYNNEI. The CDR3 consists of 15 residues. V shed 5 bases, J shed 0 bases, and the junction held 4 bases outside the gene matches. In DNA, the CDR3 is TGTGCCAGCAGTCCGGACAGGTACTCCTACAATGAGCAGTTCTTC. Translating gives CASSPDRYSYNEQFF.

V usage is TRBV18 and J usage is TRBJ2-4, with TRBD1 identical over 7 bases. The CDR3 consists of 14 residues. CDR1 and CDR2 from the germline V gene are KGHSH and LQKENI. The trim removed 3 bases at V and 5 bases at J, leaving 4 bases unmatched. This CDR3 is CASSPSGQENIQYF. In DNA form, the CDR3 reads TGTGCCAGCTCACCCTCCGGACAGGAAAACATTCAGTACTTC.

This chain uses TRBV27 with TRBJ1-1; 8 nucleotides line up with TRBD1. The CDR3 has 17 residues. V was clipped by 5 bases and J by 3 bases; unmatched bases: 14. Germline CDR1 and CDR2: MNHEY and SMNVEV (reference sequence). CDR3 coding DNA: TGTGCCAGCAGTCTCGGACAGGGCCGTAGCTGGGACACTGAAGCTTTCTTT. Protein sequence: CASSLGQGRSWDTEAFF.

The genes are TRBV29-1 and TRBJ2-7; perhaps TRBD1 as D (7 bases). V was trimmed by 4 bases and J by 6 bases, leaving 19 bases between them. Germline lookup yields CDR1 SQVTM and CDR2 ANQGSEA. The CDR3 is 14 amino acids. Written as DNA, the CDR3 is TGCAGCGTTGGGCCGACAGGGACTCCTGCCGAGCAGTACTTC. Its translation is CSVGPTGTPAEQYF.

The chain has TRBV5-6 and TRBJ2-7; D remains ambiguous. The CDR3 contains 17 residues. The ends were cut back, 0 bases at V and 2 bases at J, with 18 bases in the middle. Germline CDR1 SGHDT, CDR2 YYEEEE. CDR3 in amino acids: CASSLGPPGAKTYEQYF. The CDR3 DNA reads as TGTGCCAGCAGCTTGGGCCCTCCAGGCGCTAAGACCTACGAGCAGTACTTC.

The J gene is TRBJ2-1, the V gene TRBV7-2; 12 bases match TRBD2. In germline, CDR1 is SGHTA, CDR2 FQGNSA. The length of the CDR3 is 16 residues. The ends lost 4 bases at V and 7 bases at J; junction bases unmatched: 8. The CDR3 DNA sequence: TGTGCCAGCAGCTCCGGAGGGACTAGCGGGTTAAATGAGCAGTTCTTC. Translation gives CASSSGGTSGLNEQFF.

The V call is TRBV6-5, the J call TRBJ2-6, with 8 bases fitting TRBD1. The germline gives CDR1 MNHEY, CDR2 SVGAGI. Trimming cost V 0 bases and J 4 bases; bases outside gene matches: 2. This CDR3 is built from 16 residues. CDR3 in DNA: TGTGCCAGCAGTTACTCGGACAGGGCCGGGGCCAACGTCCTGACTTTC. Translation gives CASSYSDRAGANVLTF.

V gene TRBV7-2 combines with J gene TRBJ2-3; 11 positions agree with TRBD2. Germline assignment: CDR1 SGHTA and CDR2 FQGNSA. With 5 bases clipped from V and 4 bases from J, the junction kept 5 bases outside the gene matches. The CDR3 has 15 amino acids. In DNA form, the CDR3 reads TGTGCCAGCAGCCTGACTAGCGGGACCGCAGATACGCAGTATTTT. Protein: CASSLTSGTADTQYF.

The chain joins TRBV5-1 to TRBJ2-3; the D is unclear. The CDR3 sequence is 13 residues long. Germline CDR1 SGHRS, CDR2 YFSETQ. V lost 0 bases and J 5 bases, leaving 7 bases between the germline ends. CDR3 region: CASSLELRDTQYF. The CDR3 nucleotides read TGCGCCAGCAGCTTGGAGCTTCGAGATACGCAGTATTTT. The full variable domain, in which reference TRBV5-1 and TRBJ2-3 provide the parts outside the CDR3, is KAGVTQTPRYLIKTRGQQVTLSCSPISGHRSVSWYQQTPGQGLQFLFEYFSETQRNKGNFPGRFSGRQFSNSRSEMNVSTLELGDSALYLCASSLELRDTQYFGPGTRLTVL.

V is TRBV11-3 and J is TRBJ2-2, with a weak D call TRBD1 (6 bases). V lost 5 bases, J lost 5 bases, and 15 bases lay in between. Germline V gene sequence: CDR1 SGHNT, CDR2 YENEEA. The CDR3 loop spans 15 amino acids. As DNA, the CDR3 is TGTGCCAGCAGCGCGCCGGGACAAGTTACCGGGGAGCTGTTTTTT. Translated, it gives CASSAPGQVTGELFF.

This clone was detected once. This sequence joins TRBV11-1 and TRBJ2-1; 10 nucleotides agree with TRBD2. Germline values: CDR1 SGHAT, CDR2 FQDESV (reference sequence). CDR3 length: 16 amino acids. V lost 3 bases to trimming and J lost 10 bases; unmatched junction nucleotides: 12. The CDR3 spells CASSLASGGASWEQFF. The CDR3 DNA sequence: TGTGCCAGCAGCTTGGCCAGCGGGGGGGCCTCATGGGAGCAGTTCTTC. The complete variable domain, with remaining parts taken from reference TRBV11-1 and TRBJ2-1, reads EAEVAQSPRYKITEKSQAVAFWCDPISGHATLYWYRQILGQGPELLVQFQDESVVDDSQLPKDRFSAERLKGVDSTLKIQPAELGDSAMYLCASSLASGGASWEQFFGPGTRLTVL.

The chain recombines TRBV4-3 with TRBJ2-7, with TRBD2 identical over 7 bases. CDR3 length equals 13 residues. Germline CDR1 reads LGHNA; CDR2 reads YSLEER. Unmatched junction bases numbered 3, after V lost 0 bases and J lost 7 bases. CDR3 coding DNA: TGCGCCAGCAGCCAAGATCCCGGGAGGGAGCAGTACTTC. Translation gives CASSQDPGREQYF.

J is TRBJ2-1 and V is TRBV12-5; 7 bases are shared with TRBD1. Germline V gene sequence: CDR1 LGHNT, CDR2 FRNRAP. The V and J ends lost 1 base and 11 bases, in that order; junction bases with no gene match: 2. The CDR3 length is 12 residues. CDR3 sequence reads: CASGLDRGQQFF. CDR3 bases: TGTGCTAGTGGTTTGGACAGGGGACAGCAGTTCTTC.

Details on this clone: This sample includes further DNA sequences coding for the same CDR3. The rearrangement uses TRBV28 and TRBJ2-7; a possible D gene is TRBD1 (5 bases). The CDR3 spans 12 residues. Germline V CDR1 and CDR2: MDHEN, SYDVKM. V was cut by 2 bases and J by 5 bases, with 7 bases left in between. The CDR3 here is CASSLSRDEQYF. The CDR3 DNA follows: TGTGCCAGCAGTTTAAGCAGGGACGAGCAGTACTTC.

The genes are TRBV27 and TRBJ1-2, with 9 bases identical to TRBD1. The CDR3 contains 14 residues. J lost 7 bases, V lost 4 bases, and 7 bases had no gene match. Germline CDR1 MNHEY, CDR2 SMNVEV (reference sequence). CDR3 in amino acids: CASSWGGQGSGYTF. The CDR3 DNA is TGTGCCAGCAGTTGGGGGGGACAGGGCTCTGGCTACACCTTC.

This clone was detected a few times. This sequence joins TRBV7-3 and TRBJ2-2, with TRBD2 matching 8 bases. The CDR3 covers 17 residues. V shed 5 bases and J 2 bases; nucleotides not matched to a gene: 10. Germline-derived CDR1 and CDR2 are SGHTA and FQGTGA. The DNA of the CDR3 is TGTGCCAGCAGCAGCAGGGTAGCGGGAATCAACACCGGGGAGCTGTTTTTT. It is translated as CASSSRVAGINTGELFF.

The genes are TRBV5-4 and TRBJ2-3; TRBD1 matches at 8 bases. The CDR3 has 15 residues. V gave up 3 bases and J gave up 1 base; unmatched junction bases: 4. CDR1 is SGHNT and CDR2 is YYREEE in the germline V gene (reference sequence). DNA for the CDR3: TGTGCCAGCAGCTCACCGGGACAGGGCACAGATACGCAGTATTTT. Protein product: CASSSPGQGTDTQYF.

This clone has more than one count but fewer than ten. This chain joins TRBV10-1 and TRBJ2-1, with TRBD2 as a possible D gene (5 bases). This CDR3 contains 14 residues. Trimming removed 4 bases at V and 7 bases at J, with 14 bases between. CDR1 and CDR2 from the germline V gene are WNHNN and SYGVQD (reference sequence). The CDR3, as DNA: TGCGCCAGCAGTGGGAGCCGGGGAAGAAATGAGCAGTTCTTC. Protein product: CASSGSRGRNEQFF.

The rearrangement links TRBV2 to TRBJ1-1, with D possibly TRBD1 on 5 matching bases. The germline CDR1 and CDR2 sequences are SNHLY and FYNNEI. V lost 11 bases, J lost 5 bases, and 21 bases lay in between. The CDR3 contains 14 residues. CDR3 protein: CASTTDSALTEAFF. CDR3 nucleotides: TGTGCCTCAACCACTGACAGTGCTCTGACTGAAGCTTTCTTT.

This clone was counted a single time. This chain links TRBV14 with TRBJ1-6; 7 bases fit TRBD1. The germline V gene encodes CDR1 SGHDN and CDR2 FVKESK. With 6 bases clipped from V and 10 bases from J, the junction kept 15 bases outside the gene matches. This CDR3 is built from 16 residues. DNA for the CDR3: TGTGCCAGCAGTTCTTCCCCGACAGGGAAGAAGTCACCCCTCCACTTT. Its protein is CASSSSPTGKKSPLHF.

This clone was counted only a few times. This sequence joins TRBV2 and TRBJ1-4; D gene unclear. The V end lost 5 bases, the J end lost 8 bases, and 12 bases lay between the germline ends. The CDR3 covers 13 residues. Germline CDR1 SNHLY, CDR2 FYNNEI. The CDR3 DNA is TGTGCCAGCAGTCCTTCGACTGGGGAAAAACTGTTTTTT. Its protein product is CASSPSTGEKLFF.